This is a list of T cell receptor beta chains from one sample in a study of T-cell memory formation after mild COVID-19. TCRdb re-analysed the 5' RACE reads in MiXCR, keeping a single row per CDR3 protein. The sample contains 500,000 to 650,000 distinct CDR3 sequences, about a fifth of which appear only once. Material for sequencing was PBMCs or a T cell subset sorted from them (not recorded which). The receptors here all came from an adult woman who had mild COVID-19 (a few samples of this study predate the infection). Cell type and time point are not known. Each CDR3 is given with its conserved first and last residue. The D gene is left open where the match is weak. The size of a clone is reported for some rows only, either as once, few or many, or as a class for expanded clones.

>TRBJ2-7|TRBV2|few|TRBD1
CASSMTGGQYF
TGTGCCAGCAGTATGACAGGGGGACAGTACTTC
>TRBJ2-5|TRBV10-3|.|.
CAISGTVGETQYF
TGTGCCATCAGTGGGACAGTGGGAGAGACCCAGTACTTC
>TRBJ2-7|TRBV4-2|.|TRBD1
CASSQDYGRGRDGFYEQYF
TGTGCCAGCAGCCAAGATTATGGCAGGGGGCGCGATGGCTTTTACGAGCAGTACTTC
>TRBJ1-2|TRBV7-9|few|TRBD1
CASSLEGPGTGGADGYTF
TGTGCCAGCAGCTTAGAGGGACCCGGGACAGGGGGCGCCGATGGCTACACCTTC
>TRBJ2-1|TRBV6-2/TRBV6-3|many|.
CASSSGPQQFF
TGTGCCAGCAGTTCCGGCCCTCAGCAGTTCTTC
>TRBJ2-7|TRBV7-2|few|TRBD1
CASSRTGTGGPYEQYF
TGTGCCAGCAGCAGGACCGGGACAGGGGGCCCCTACGAGCAGTACTTC
>TRBJ2-7|TRBV14|few|.
CASSLWRGHSYEQYF
TGTGCCAGCAGCTTATGGAGGGGTCACTCCTACGAGCAGTACTTC
>TRBJ2-3|TRBV28|.|TRBD2
CASSPSPILAGGTDTQYF
TGTGCCAGCAGTCCCTCCCCCATACTAGCGGGGGGCACAGATACGCAGTATTTT
>TRBJ1-6|TRBV12-3/TRBV12-4|.|TRBD1
CASSFDRGRYSPLHF
TGTGCCAGCAGTTTCGACAGGGGGCGGTATTCACCCCTCCACTTT
>TRBJ1-1|TRBV7-3|few|TRBD1
CASSSTTGKGAEAFF
TGTGCCAGCAGCTCCACGACAGGGAAGGGCGCTGAAGCTTTCTTT
>TRBJ1-1|TRBV5-5|few|.
CASSLGEGSGTEAFF
TGTGCCAGCAGCTTGGGGGAGGGTTCAGGAACTGAAGCTTTCTTT
>TRBJ2-5|TRBV20-1|.|.
CSARVVSRETQYF
TGCAGTGCTAGAGTGGTGTCTAGGGAGACCCAGTACTTC
>TRBJ1-4|TRBV20-1|few|.
CSASSRHYEKLFF
TGCAGTGCTAGCTCTCGTCATTATGAAAAACTGTTTTTT
>TRBJ2-3|TRBV11-2|few|.
CASSPDSSGPTDTQYF
TGTGCCAGCAGCCCTGATAGTAGCGGACCTACAGATACGCAGTATTTT
>TRBJ1-2|TRBV29-1|.|.
CSALTGTYGYTF
TGCAGCGCTTTGACAGGAACCTATGGCTACACCTTC
>TRBJ1-1|TRBV5-1|many|TRBD1
CASSARQGHPDTEAFF
TGCGCCAGCAGCGCTAGACAGGGCCATCCGGACACTGAAGCTTTCTTT
>TRBJ2-5|TRBV18|.|.
CASSAGAWAETQYF
TGTGCCAGCTCGGCAGGGGCCTGGGCAGAGACCCAGTACTTC
>TRBJ2-3|TRBV9|many|.
CASSVGGSTDTQYF
TGTGCCAGCAGCGTTGGAGGTAGCACAGATACGCAGTATTTT
>TRBJ2-1|TRBV5-1|few|TRBD2
CASSPEPGTSGRDEQFF
TGCGCCAGCAGCCCCGAGCCCGGGACTAGCGGGAGGGACGAGCAGTTCTTC
>TRBJ2-5|TRBV29-1|few|.
CSVEQGDTQYF
TGCAGCGTTGAACAGGGAGACACCCAGTACTTC
>TRBJ2-1|TRBV27|.|TRBD2
CASSLRWEGYNEQFF
TGTGCCAGCAGTTTACGGTGGGAGGGGTACAATGAGCAGTTCTTC
>TRBJ2-3|TRBV7-9|few|TRBD2
CASSSGGLAGDTQYF
TGTGCCAGCAGCAGTGGGGGACTAGCGGGAGATACGCAGTATTTT
>TRBJ1-2|TRBV12-3/TRBV12-4|.|.
CASRLGATGTHGYTF
TGTGCCAGCAGATTAGGCGCTACAGGGACTCATGGCTACACCTTC
>TRBJ2-2|TRBV29-1|few|TRBD1
CSAVRRQGNTGELFF
TGCAGCGCTGTTCGGAGACAGGGGAACACCGGGGAGCTGTTTTTT
>TRBJ2-5|TRBV3-1|few|.
CASSHRSGGRETQYF
TGTGCCAGCAGCCACCGCTCCGGGGGCAGGGAGACCCAGTACTTC
>TRBJ2-1|TRBV20-1|few|.
CSARDSGWGTYNEQFF
TGCAGTGCTAGAGATTCTGGATGGGGAACCTACAATGAGCAGTTCTTC
>TRBJ2-7|TRBV4-2|many|.
CASSQDPGPTYEQYF
TGTGCCAGCAGCCAGGACCCGGGACCGACCTACGAGCAGTACTTC